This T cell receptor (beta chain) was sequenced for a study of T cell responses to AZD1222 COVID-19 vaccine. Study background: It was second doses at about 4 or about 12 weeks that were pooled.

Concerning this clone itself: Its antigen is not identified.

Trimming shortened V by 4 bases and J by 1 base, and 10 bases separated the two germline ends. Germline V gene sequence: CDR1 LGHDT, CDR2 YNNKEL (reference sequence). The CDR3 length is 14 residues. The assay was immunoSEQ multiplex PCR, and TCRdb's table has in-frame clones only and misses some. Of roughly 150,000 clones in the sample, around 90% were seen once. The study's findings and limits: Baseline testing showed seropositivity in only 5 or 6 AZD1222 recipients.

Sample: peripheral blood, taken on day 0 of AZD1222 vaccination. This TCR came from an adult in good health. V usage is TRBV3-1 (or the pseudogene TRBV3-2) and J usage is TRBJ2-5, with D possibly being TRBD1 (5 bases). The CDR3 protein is CASSRGVTQETQYF. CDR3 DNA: TGTGCCAGCAGCCGGGGCGTGACCCAAGAGACCCAGTACTTC.